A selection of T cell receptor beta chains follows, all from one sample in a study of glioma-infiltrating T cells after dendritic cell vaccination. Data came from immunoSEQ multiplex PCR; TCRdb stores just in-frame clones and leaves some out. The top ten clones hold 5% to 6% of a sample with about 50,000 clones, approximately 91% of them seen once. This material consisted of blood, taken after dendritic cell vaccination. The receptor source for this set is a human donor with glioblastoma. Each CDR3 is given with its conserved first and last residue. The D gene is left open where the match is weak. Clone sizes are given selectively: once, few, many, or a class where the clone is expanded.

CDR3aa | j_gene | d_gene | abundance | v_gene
CAIMQGSSTGELFF | TRBJ2-2 | NA | once | TRBV10-3
CASSTRQGGETQYF | TRBJ2-5 | NA | NA | TRBV27
CASSPGGTGELFF | TRBJ2-2 | TRBD2 | NA | TRBV19
CASSLMSSTYNEQFF | TRBJ2-1 | NA | NA | TRBV18
CASSWTGGRGDTQYF | TRBJ2-3 | NA | NA | TRBV5-4
CASSPGTGGLSNQPQHF | TRBJ1-5 | TRBD1 | NA | TRBV18
CASSLGTGGWTEAFF | TRBJ1-1 | TRBD1 | NA | TRBV5-4
CASSPGRGTEAFF | TRBJ1-1 | NA | NA | TRBV18
CASRNPLERNEQFF | TRBJ2-1 | NA | NA | TRBV5-4
CASSLQGLVAYNEQFF | TRBJ2-1 | TRBD2 | NA | TRBV5-1
CASSERLGEASKEKLFF | TRBJ1-4 | NA | NA | TRBV6-1
CAISELGAQGNTIYF | TRBJ1-3 | NA | few | TRBV10-3
CAISGIPTGGNTEAFF | TRBJ1-1 | TRBD1 | NA | TRBV10-3
CATTDPGTGDGYTF | TRBJ1-2 | TRBD1 | once | TRBV25-1
CASSMSRAEYNEQFF | TRBJ2-1 | NA | NA | TRBV19
CASSVDGGAQQPQHF | TRBJ1-5 | NA | once | TRBV9
CASSLVSEVTGELFF | TRBJ2-2 | NA | NA | TRBV5-6
CASSLDRGSNEKLFF | TRBJ1-4 | TRBD1 | NA | TRBV7-9
CASSRDTAGNTIYF | TRBJ1-3 | NA | NA | TRBV28
CASSQDPRFYNEQFF | TRBJ2-1 | NA | NA | TRBV4-3
CATSRPAGTQYF | TRBJ2-3 | NA | once | TRBV15
CASYRSSSYEQYF | TRBJ2-7 | NA | NA | TRBV28
CASSWTGKAKNIQYF | TRBJ2-4 | TRBD1 | large | TRBV27
CASSSTVLGETQYF | TRBJ2-5 | NA | NA | TRBV7-8
CASSLSLGYTF | TRBJ1-2 | NA | once | TRBV28
CASSRGTGGYTF | TRBJ1-2 | NA | once | TRBV7-2
CASSEQPKADNEQFF | TRBJ2-1 | NA | NA | TRBV6-1
CALGQGTEAFF | TRBJ1-1 | TRBD1 | NA | TRBV10-3
CASSISRVNEQFF | TRBJ2-1 | NA | NA | TRBV19
CASSETNAKNTDTQYF | TRBJ2-3 | NA | NA | TRBV6-1
CASSPDRSGYTF | TRBJ1-2 | NA | NA | TRBV7-8
CASSLITGTAFF | TRBJ1-1 | NA | NA | TRBV18
CASSTWPSGSYEQYF | NA | TRBD2 | NA | TRBV7-9
CASSLFSGEAFF | TRBJ1-1 | NA | once | TRBV28
CASSLAARGTDTQYF | TRBJ2-3 | TRBD1 | NA | TRBV5-1
CASNIKLGGQPQHF | TRBJ1-5 | NA | NA | TRBV28
CASSFYAGTGDGYTF | TRBJ1-2 | TRBD1 | NA | TRBV11-2
CASSLQENTEAFF | TRBJ1-1 | NA | NA | TRBV7-9
CASIERETDTQYF | TRBJ2-3 | TRBD2 | NA | TRBV19
CASSLEQGSSYEQYF | TRBJ2-7 | NA | NA | TRBV5-4
CASSGTGAGANVLTF | TRBJ2-6 | TRBD1 | once | TRBV5-1
CASSPSGGQRVNEQFF | TRBJ2-1 | TRBD2 | NA | TRBV4-2
CATHKGRESNEQFF | TRBJ2-1 | TRBD2 | NA | TRBV2
CASSTEGQGGGSIYGYTF | TRBJ1-2 | TRBD1 | NA | TRBV5-1
CASRTGTSTYNEQFF | TRBJ2-1 | TRBD2 | NA | TRBV27
CASSGGEGLGYEQYF | TRBJ2-7 | TRBD2 | few | TRBV5-1
CASSLGGYGTGIGGYTF | TRBJ1-2 | TRBD1 | NA | TRBV7-9
CASSLLGRSGEAFF | TRBJ1-1 | NA | NA | TRBV7-9
CASSYELLSYEQYF | TRBJ2-7 | NA | few | TRBV6-6
CASGVGGSTDTQYF | TRBJ2-3 | NA | NA | TRBV12-5
CASSPGAVPTAGYTF | TRBJ1-2 | NA | NA | TRBV5-5
CASDLGGTSDGYTF | TRBJ1-2 | NA | NA | TRBV6-1
CASSSGFDREGGDTQYF | TRBJ2-3 | TRBD1 | NA | TRBV5-1
CASSRGRQGHQPQHF | TRBJ1-5 | TRBD1 | NA | TRBV28
CASSLGGIPLQETQYF | TRBJ2-5 | NA | NA | TRBV5-1